The 19 T cell receptor beta chains given below trace back to one sample, sequenced in a study of shared clonotypes between healthy human individuals. Naive CD8 cells, CD45RO-negative and positively selected for CCR7, excluded terminally differentiated effector memory CD45RA+ cells. Profiling relied on immunoSEQ multiplex PCR, and the TCRdb table lists in-frame clones only, not all of them. The table includes about 2.1 million clones, around 95% detected once. The sample consisted of naive CD8+ T cells from PBMCs. The receptors shown here come from a man aged 18 to 30 in good health. Some clones in this sample may be carry-over from other donors' samples.

The chain uses TRBV5-1 and TRBJ2-2, with no clear D. V lost 0 bases and J lost 7, with 7 bases in between. Germline V gives CDR1 SGHRS, CDR2 YFSETQ. The CDR3 is 13 amino acids. CDR3 sequence (DNA): TGCGCCAGCAGCTTGGGGAGAAGCGGGGAGCTGTTTTTT. It specifies CASSLGRSGELFF.

This chain joins TRBV28 and TRBJ1-1, with D unresolved. This CDR3 has 14 residues. Trimming cost V 1 base and J 1 base, with 7 bases left between them. Germline CDR1 reads MDHEN; CDR2 reads SYDVKM. DNA for the CDR3: TGTGCCAGCAGTTTATTTAAAACGAACACTGAAGCTTTCTTT. Its protein product is CASSLFKTNTEAFF.

Concerning this clone itself: This specimen includes other DNA sequences encoding the same CDR3. The chain carries TRBV7-3 and TRBJ1-1, with 9 bases aligning to TRBD1. Per the germline V gene, CDR1 is SGHTA and CDR2 is FQGTGA. The CDR3 spans 15 residues. V was pared by 5 bases and J by 0 bases, with 4 bases of the junction left unmatched. The CDR3 here is CASSLGTGLNTEAFF. As DNA, the CDR3 is TGTGCCAGCAGCCTCGGGACAGGGTTGAACACTGAAGCTTTCTTT.

This chain links TRBV25-1 with TRBJ2-5, with TRBD1 identical over 8 bases. The ends lost 3 bases at V and 5 bases at J; junction bases unmatched: 14. The length of the CDR3 is 17 residues. CDR1 is MGHDK, CDR2 SYGVNS, per germline. The CDR3 loop is CASSDARAGGPRETQYF. The DNA for the CDR3 is TGTGCCAGCAGTGATGCTCGGGCAGGGGGCCCGAGGGAGACCCAGTACTTC.

V gene TRBV9 combines with J gene TRBJ2-3; D perhaps matches TRBD2 (5 bases). The CDR3 extends over 17 amino acids. Trimming took 0 bases from V and 1 from J, leaving 15 bases between them. Germline CDR1 is SGDLS and CDR2 is YYNGEE. CDR3 DNA sequence: TGTGCCAGCAGCGTAGAAGGGTCGGGATCTGGCACAGATACGCAGTATTTT. Its protein product is CASSVEGSGSGTDTQYF.

The CDR3 here is CASSLRDRGHEQYF. CDR3 nucleotides: TGTGCCAGCAGTCTCCGGGACAGGGGACACGAGCAGTACTTC. The chain recombines TRBV28 with TRBJ2-7; 10 bases align to TRBD1. The CDR3 has 14 amino acids. Germline V gene sequence: CDR1 MDHEN, CDR2 SYDVKM. The trim removed 5 bases at V and 5 bases at J, leaving 6 bases unmatched.

J is TRBJ1-1 and V is TRBV15; D unclear. The CDR3 contains 15 residues. Looked up from germline, CDR1 is LNHNV and CDR2 is YYDKDF (reference sequence). Between the trimmed V and J ends, which lost 3 bases and 2 bases, there was a span of 13 bases. For the CDR3, the DNA is TGTGCCACCAGCAGCGCCCTCGGATTAAACACTGAAGCTTTCTTT. The encoded protein is CATSSALGLNTEAFF.

With respect to this clone: The same CDR3 is also encoded by other DNA sequences in this sample. The chain recombines TRBV27 with TRBJ2-7; 8 bases agree with TRBD2. The trim removed 0 bases at V and 3 bases at J, leaving 1 base unmatched. The CDR3 spans 14 residues. Germline V CDR1 and CDR2: MNHEY, SMNVEV (reference sequence). The CDR3 region is CASSLSAGGYEQYF. CDR3 nucleotide sequence: TGTGCCAGCAGTTTATCTGCGGGGGGCTACGAGCAGTACTTC.

The chain is built from TRBV10-3 and TRBJ1-2, with 8 bases identical to TRBD1. CDR3 size: 16 residues. With V trimmed by 2 bases and J by 3 bases, 8 bases remained unmatched. The germline V gene encodes CDR1 ENHRY and CDR2 SYGVKD. The CDR3 region has the DNA TGTGCCATCAGTGAGACAGGGGGTATTATTGACTATGGCTACACCTTC. Translation: CAISETGGIIDYGYTF.

This clone was counted once. Additional DNA sequences in this sample encode the identical CDR3. The V gene is TRBV7-9, the J gene TRBJ2-1; 7 nucleotides agree with TRBD2. V gave up 5 bases and J gave up 5 bases; unmatched junction bases: 3. The CDR3 length is 13 residues. CDR1 SEHNR and CDR2 FQNEAQ come from the germline V gene (reference sequence). In DNA form, the CDR3 reads TGTGCCAGCAGCCTTGGGACTAACAATGAGCAGTTCTTC. Translation gives CASSLGTNNEQFF.

The DNA of the CDR3 is TGTGCCAGCCGCTCTTTAAGGACAGGGGGCGAAACAGATACGCAGTATTTT. Translating gives CASRSLRTGGETDTQYF. This rearrangement joins TRBV13 to TRBJ2-3; 11 bases align to TRBD1. Germline V gene data show CDR1 as PRHDT and CDR2 as FYEKMQ (reference sequence). The CDR3 is 17 amino acids. V dropped 8 bases and J dropped 3; count of bases not matched to a gene: 13. Complete variable domain (other parts from reference TRBV13 and TRBJ2-3): AAGVIQSPRHLIKEKRETATLKCYPIPRHDTVYWYQQGPGQDPQFLISFYEKMQSDKGSIPDRFSAQQFSDYHSELNMSSLELGDSALYFCASRSLRTGGETDTQYFGPGTRLTVL.

CDR3 coding DNA: TGTGCCAGCAGCCCGCGGGGGGCGGGGGAGCTGTTTTTT. Its translation is CASSPRGAGELFF. This sequence joins TRBV7-6 and TRBJ2-2; TRBD2 agrees at 8 bases. Germline values: CDR1 SGHVS, CDR2 FNYEAQ. The junction had 4 bases not matched to a gene; V was cut back by 5 bases and J by 8 bases. CDR3 length: 13 amino acids.

The rearrangement joins TRBV9 to TRBJ1-2; 9 bases map to TRBD1. The V gene's germline CDR1 is SGDLS and CDR2 YYNGEE. V lost 0 bases to trimming and J lost 2 bases; unmatched junction nucleotides: 2. The CDR3 covers 15 residues. The CDR3 DNA reads TGTGCCAGCAGCGTAGTGACAGGGGGAAACTATGGCTACACCTTC. Protein product: CASSVVTGGNYGYTF.

The CDR3 DNA reads as TGTGCCAGCAGCTCCGACCCCCTTGACTACTTGAACACCGGGGAGCTGTTTTTT. This gives the protein CASSSDPLDYLNTGELFF. This rearrangement joins TRBV7-3 to TRBJ2-2, with D perhaps TRBD2 (5 bases). In germline, CDR1 is SGHTA, CDR2 FQGTGA. V dropped 4 bases and J dropped 1 base, with 19 bases sitting between them. This CDR3 comprises 18 residues.

The chain uses TRBV7-7 and TRBJ2-7, with 8 bases matching TRBD1. This CDR3 comprises 16 residues. V lost 4 bases to trimming and J lost 3 bases; unmatched junction nucleotides: 11. Germline-derived CDR1 and CDR2 are SSHAT and FNYEAQ (reference sequence). The CDR3 sequence: CASSWEVDRAFYEQYF. DNA of the CDR3: TGTGCCAGCAGCTGGGAGGTGGACAGGGCATTCTACGAGCAGTACTTC. The whole variable domain, filled in from reference TRBV7-7 and TRBJ2-7, reads GAGVSQSPRYKVTKRGQDVTLRCDPISSHATLYWYQQALGQGPEFLTYFNYEAQPDKSGLPSDRFSAERPEGSISTLTIQRTEQRDSAMYRCASSWEVDRAFYEQYFGPGTRLTVT.

The genes are TRBV4-3 and TRBJ1-1; tentatively, D is TRBD1 (5 bases). Germline lookup yields CDR1 LGHNA and CDR2 YSLEER. Trimming took 10 bases from V and 7 from J, leaving 13 bases between them. The CDR3 runs 11 residues. CDR3 sequence (DNA): TGCGCCACTCGTGGGGGGATTGAAGCTTTCTTT. This gives the protein CATRGGIEAFF.

This clone appeared a few times. This chain joins TRBV2 and TRBJ1-1; TRBD1 might be the D (5 bases). V was pared by 8 bases and J by 0 bases, with 13 bases between. In germline, CDR1 is SNHLY, CDR2 FYNNEI. The CDR3 consists of 14 residues. The CDR3 DNA reads TGTGCCAGCGAGGAGGGACGGATGAACACTGAAGCTTTCTTT. It translates to CASEEGRMNTEAFF.

The chain couples TRBV7-6 to TRBJ1-1; D not certain. V was clipped by 1 base and J by 5 bases, with 11 bases between them. The CDR3 has 14 amino acids. Per the germline V gene, CDR1 is SGHVS and CDR2 is FNYEAQ. CDR3 amino acids: CASSLGAAGTEAFF. DNA for the CDR3: TGTGCCAGCAGCTTAGGAGCGGCCGGAACTGAAGCTTTCTTT.

This clone was detected a few times. V is TRBV4-2 and J is TRBJ1-1; D gene ambiguous. Looked up from germline, CDR1 is LGHNA and CDR2 is YNFKEQ. CDR3 size: 16 residues. Trimming took 0 bases from V and 6 from J, leaving 17 bases between them. DNA of the CDR3: TGTGCCAGCAGCCAAGATCATTCACCCGGTAGCGCTGAAGCTTTCTTT. Its translation: CASSQDHSPGSAEAFF.